The T cell receptor beta chain described here comes from a study of blood T cell repertoires in COVID-19. Study-wide background: Acute and convalescent COVID-19 specimens originated in the United States, Italy and Spain. The analysed material was cDNA or gDNA that came from T cells, B-cell-depleted T cells, or PBMCs.

Source study methods: Researchers report that nucleated cell counts were estimated from reference gene primer amplification. Sequencing was performed with immunoSEQ multiplex PCR; in TCRdb, only in-frame clones are kept and a portion is missing. That table furnishes V, J and clone size, whereas the DNA furnished D and trimming. Of around 700,000 clones listed, just under 90% were seen once; the top ten hold about 0.24%. V was shortened by 1 base and J by 3 bases, with 10 bases between the two germline ends. Germline V gives CDR1 MGHRA, CDR2 YSYEKL. The length of the CDR3 is 15 residues. The V and J genes are TRBV4-1 and TRBJ1-5; D may be TRBD1 (5 bases). What was sequenced was peripheral blood. The TCR originated in a young woman with acute or convalescent COVID-19. The CDR3 loop reads CASSQVLQDNQPQHF. CDR3 DNA: TGCGCCAGCAGCCAAGTTCTACAGGACAATCAGCCCCAGCATTTT.